A single TCR beta chain is shown here with its context. The antigen is unknown. The data were produced by immunoSEQ multiplex PCR, yet TCRdb's version contains in-frame clones alone and is incomplete. The table has roughly 80,000 clones, more than 75% seen once. This CDR3 is 13 amino acids long. V was pared by 5 bases and J by 2 bases, with 8 bases between. This entry is derived from a study of brain T cells in children with intractable seizures. Study-wide results and limits: Clones missing pre-surgery may reflect undersampling of that blood sample.

Only cases whose brain tissue showed the highest T cell transcript signatures were sequenced. At least one anti-epileptic drug was given before surgery. The sequenced sample was peripheral blood, obtained at surgery. The chain recombines TRBV12-3 or TRBV12-4 with TRBJ2-3; the D is unclear. The sequence came from a girl between 2 and 10 years old with Rasmussen encephalitis and intractable seizures. Here the CDR3 DNA reads TGTGCCAGCAGTCCCACTTACACAGATACGCAGTATTTT. Amino acids: CASSPTYTDTQYF.